These 11 T cell receptor beta chains were sequenced from one sample in a study of vaccination effects on CD4 cells after COVID-19. Isolating CD4+ T cells followed ten to eleven days of culture. The method was immunoSEQ multiplex PCR; TCRdb's version includes in-frame clones alone and lacks a portion of them. The repertoire holds some 23,000 clones, approximately 73% seen once, with 11% in the top ten. These receptors' antigens are unknown. Sample: CD4+ T cells from PBMCs cultured without peptide, taken before COVID-19 vaccination. Receptors originate from a human donor who received a COVID-19 vaccine.

CDR3 in amino acids: CASRRGNEKLFF. The DNA for the CDR3 is TGTGCCAGCCGACGGGGTAATGAAAAACTGTTTTTT. The chain employs TRBV2 and TRBJ1-4, with D uncertain. The CDR3 runs to 12 residues. V was clipped by 8 bases and J by 4 bases, with 8 bases between them. Germline V CDR1 and CDR2: SNHLY, FYNNEI.

V is TRBV7-2 and J is TRBJ2-5; D unresolved. Per germline, CDR1 SGHTA and CDR2 FQGNSA. The V gene lost 4 bases and the J gene lost 5 bases, with 11 bases spanning the gap. CDR3 length equals 13 residues. The CDR3 nucleotides are TGTGCCAGCAGCTCATCCTTATCGGAGACCCAGTACTTC. It specifies CASSSSLSETQYF.

This rearrangement joins TRBV18 to TRBJ1-5, with D hard to call. From germline, CDR1 is KGHSH and CDR2 LQKENI. The germline V and J ends were trimmed by 3 bases and 7 bases, with 10 bases remaining between them. CDR3 length: 13 residues. The CDR3 nucleotides read TGTGCCAGCTCACCGGGGTTAGGGCAGCCCCAGCATTTT. Translated: CASSPGLGQPQHF.

The rearrangement links TRBV24-1 to TRBJ2-2, with D unresolved. Germline-derived CDR1 and CDR2 are KGHDR and SFDVKD. V lost 7 bases, J lost 4 bases, and 9 bases lay in between. This CDR3 spans 13 amino acids. CDR3: CATREGFTGELFF. CDR3 coding DNA: TGTGCCACCAGGGAAGGGTTCACCGGGGAGCTGTTTTTT.

This chain links TRBV5-6 with TRBJ2-7; TRBD2 matches at 12 bases. V was pared by 3 bases and J by 0 bases, with 7 bases of the junction left unmatched. The CDR3 loop spans 17 amino acids. The germline gives CDR1 SGHDT, CDR2 YYEEEE. The CDR3 loop reads CASSWRTSGTVSYEQYF. CDR3 in DNA: TGTGCCAGCAGCTGGAGGACTAGCGGGACGGTCTCCTACGAGCAGTACTTC.

V gene TRBV5-5 combines with J gene TRBJ1-1, with D possibly matching TRBD1 (5 bases). This CDR3 is built from 15 residues. Trimming stripped 5 bases from V and 0 bases from J, with 14 bases between. From germline, CDR1 is SGHKS and CDR2 YYEKEE (reference sequence). DNA for the CDR3: TGTGCCAGCAGGAGGGGCGGGTTGATGAACACTGAAGCTTTCTTT. Its translation: CASRRGGLMNTEAFF.

The chain carries TRBV28 and TRBJ1-1; the D gene is possibly TRBD1 (6 bases). The CDR3 is made up of 12 amino acids. Germline CDR1 reads MDHEN; CDR2 reads SYDVKM. V gave up 3 bases and J gave up 11 bases, with 13 bases separating them. CDR3 sequence: CASSFWGAQAFF. DNA of the CDR3: TGTGCCAGCAGTTTTTGGGGGGCGCAGGCTTTCTTT.

This clone was seen only a few times. This rearrangement joins TRBV28 to TRBJ1-1; TRBD1 agrees at 11 bases. The CDR3 runs to 18 residues. Germline loops: CDR1 MDHEN, CDR2 SYDVKM. Trimming at V came to 6 bases and at J to 1 base, leaving 13 bases not matched to a gene. CDR3 DNA sequence: TGTGCCAGCAGCTCGGGGTATTGGACAGGGGGCAGGAACACTGAAGCTTTCTTT. Translation gives CASSSGYWTGGRNTEAFF.

The rearrangement links TRBV3-1 (or the pseudogene TRBV3-2) to TRBJ2-5; possibly TRBD2 for D (5 bases). Germline CDR1 reads LGHDT; CDR2 reads YNNKEL (reference sequence). CDR3 length equals 13 residues. Deletions cut 4 bases from V and 2 bases from J, with 8 bases between. The CDR3 nucleotides read TGTGCCAGCAGCCTTCGGGGACAAGAGACCCAGTACTTC. Protein: CASSLRGQETQYF.

This clone occurred a few times. The rearrangement uses TRBV10-3 and TRBJ2-5, with TRBD2 matching 16 bases. Trimming took 6 bases from V and 1 from J; bases not matched to a gene: 8. The germline CDR1 and CDR2 sequences are ENHRY and SYGVKD. The length of the CDR3 is 18 residues. The CDR3 nucleotides read TGTGCCATCAGCGGGACTAGCGGGGGGGAACGTATCCAAGAGACCCAGTACTTC. It yields the protein CAISGTSGGERIQETQYF.

V gene TRBV18 combines with J gene TRBJ2-1, with TRBD2 identical over 11 bases. The CDR3 spans 15 residues. After removal of 3 bases from V and 3 bases from J, the junction contained 1 base not matched to a gene. Germline loops: CDR1 KGHSH, CDR2 LQKENI. For the CDR3, the DNA is TGTGCCAGCTCACCGACTAGCGGGGTCTACAATGAGCAGTTCTTC. Residues: CASSPTSGVYNEQFF.